Each of the 3 T cell receptor beta chains below was sequenced from the same sample in a study of beta chain features in type 1 diabetes. Every isolated RNA sample was fully reverse transcribed, so sequencing captured expressed TCRB transcripts. The method was immunoSEQ multiplex PCR; TCRdb's version includes in-frame clones alone and lacks a portion of them. The sample holds about 180,000 clones; 13% are singletons and the top ten take 0.55% to 0.8%. Input material: central memory CD4+ T cells from blood. The source is a woman between 18 and 30 years old in good health.

For the CDR3, the DNA is TGTGCCAGCAGTGACGACAGGCGGGCTGGCTACACCTTC. Translation gives CASSDDRRAGYTF. The chain links TRBV2 to TRBJ1-2, with a tentative D call TRBD1 (6 bases). Trimming pared 3 bases from V and 7 bases from J, leaving 12 bases between. The CDR3 covers 13 residues. Germline V lookup: CDR1 SNHLY, CDR2 FYNNEI.

This clone has more than one count but fewer than ten. The chain has TRBV29-1 and TRBJ2-7; 9 nucleotides align to TRBD1. CDR1 and CDR2 from the germline V gene are SQVTM and ANQGSEA. CDR3 size: 13 residues. The ends lost 1 base at V and 6 bases at J; junction bases unmatched: 4. This CDR3 is CSVEAGQGGEQYF. As DNA, the CDR3 is TGCAGCGTTGAAGCGGGACAGGGAGGCGAGCAGTACTTC.

As concerns this clone: The identical CDR3 is also encoded by other nucleotide sequences in the sample. V usage is TRBV5-4 and J usage is TRBJ2-1; D possibly corresponds to TRBD1 (6 bases). Germline V gives CDR1 SGHNT, CDR2 YYREEE (reference sequence). The V and J ends lost 2 bases and 1 base respectively, with 10 bases between them. This CDR3 has 15 residues. The CDR3 loop reads CASSLQGRSYNEQFF. CDR3 sequence (DNA): TGTGCCAGCAGCTTACAGGGTAGGTCCTACAATGAGCAGTTCTTC.